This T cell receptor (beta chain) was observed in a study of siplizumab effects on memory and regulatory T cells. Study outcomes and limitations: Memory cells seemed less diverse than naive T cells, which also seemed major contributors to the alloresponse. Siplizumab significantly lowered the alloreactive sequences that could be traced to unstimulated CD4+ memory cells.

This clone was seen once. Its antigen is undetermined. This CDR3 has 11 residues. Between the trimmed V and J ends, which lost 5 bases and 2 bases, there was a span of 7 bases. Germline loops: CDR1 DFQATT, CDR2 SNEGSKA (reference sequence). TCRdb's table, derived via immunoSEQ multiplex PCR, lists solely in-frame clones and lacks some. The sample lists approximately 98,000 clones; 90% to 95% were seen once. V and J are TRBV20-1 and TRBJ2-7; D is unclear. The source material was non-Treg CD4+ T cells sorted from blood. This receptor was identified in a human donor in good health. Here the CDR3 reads CSAFNTYEQYF. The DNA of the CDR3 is TGCAGTGCTTTCAATACCTACGAGCAGTACTTC.